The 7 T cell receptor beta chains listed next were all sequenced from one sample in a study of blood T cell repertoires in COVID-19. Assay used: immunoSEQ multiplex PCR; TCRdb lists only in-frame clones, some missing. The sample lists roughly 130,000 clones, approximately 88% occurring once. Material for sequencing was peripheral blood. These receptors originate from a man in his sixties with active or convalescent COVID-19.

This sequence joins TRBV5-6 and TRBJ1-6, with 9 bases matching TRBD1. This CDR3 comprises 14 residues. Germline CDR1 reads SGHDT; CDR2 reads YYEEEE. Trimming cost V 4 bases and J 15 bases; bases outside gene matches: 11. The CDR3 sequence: CASSGTGSPLILHF. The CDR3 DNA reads TGTGCCAGCAGCGGGACAGGGAGTCCCCTCATCCTCCACTTT.

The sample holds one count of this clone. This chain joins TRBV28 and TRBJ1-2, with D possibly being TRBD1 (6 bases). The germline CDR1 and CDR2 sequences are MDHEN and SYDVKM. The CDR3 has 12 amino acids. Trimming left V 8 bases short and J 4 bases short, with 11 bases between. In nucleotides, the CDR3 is TGTGCCAGCCAACGGGACATCTATGGCTACACCTTC. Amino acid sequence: CASQRDIYGYTF.

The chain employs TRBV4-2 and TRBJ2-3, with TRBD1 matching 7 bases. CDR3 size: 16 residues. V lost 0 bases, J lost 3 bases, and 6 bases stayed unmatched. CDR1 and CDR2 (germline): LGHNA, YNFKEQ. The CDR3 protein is CASSQDKGGRTDTQYF. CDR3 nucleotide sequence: TGTGCCAGCAGCCAAGATAAAGGGGGCAGGACAGATACGCAGTATTTT.

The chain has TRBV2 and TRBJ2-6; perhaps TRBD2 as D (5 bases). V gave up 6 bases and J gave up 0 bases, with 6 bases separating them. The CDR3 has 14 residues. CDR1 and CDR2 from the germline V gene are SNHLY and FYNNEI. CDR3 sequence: CASRRDSGANVLTF. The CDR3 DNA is TGTGCCAGCAGACGGGACTCTGGGGCCAACGTCCTGACTTTC.

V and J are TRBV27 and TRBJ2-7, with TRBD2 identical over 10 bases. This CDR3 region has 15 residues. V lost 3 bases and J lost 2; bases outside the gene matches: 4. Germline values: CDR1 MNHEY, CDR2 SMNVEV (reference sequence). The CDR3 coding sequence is TGTGCCAGCAGTTTGAGGACTAGCGGACCCTACGAGCAGTACTTC. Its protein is CASSLRTSGPYEQYF.

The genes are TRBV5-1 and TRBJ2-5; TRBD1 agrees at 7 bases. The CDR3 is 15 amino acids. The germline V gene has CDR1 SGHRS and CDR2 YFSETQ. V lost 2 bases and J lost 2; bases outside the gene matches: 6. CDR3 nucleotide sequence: TGCGCCAGCAGCTTTGGCAGGGGGAAGCAAGAGACCCAGTACTTC. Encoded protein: CASSFGRGKQETQYF.

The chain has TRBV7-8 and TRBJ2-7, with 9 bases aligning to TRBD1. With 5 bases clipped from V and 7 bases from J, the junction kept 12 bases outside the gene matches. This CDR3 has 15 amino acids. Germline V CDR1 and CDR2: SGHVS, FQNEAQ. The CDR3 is CASSDLGQGTREQYF. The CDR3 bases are TGTGCCAGCAGCGATTTGGGACAGGGAACGCGGGAGCAGTACTTC.